There are many counts of the clone carrying this T cell receptor (beta chain). No antigen is known for it. This entry is derived from a study of T cells in Graves' hyperthyroidism and ophthalmopathy. Study findings and constraints: In the analysis, a 13 V-J model separated ophthalmopathy from stable hyperthyroidism.

This CDR3 spans 12 amino acids. Trimming pared 5 bases from V and 4 bases from J, leaving 9 bases between. Germline V gene sequence: CDR1 ENHRY, CDR2 SYGVKD. TCR beta CDR3 sequences were amplified from RNA transcripts. The HTBI primer set served for first-round RT-PCR of the TCR CDR3. TCRdb independently ran MiXCR on the multiplex PCR reads; one entry per CDR3 protein. The data contain about 420,000 distinct CDR3 sequences, about a sixth of them seen just once; the ten biggest clones take up about 14%. The source of this sequence is a woman between 18 and 29 years old with Graves' hyperthyroidism. V and J are TRBV10-3 and TRBJ2-7, with unresolved D. Sequenced: blood. The CDR3 DNA sequence: TGTGCCATCAGTCAAGACGGTTACGAGCAGTACTTC. This sequence encodes CAISQDGYEQYF.